This T cell receptor beta chain was captured in a study of blood T cell repertoires in COVID-19. Study background: Researchers got acute and convalescent COVID-19 samples from the United States, Italy and Spain.

The ends were cut back, 3 bases at V and 1 base at J, with 10 bases in the middle. Germline CDR1 is SGHRS and CDR2 is YFSETQ. The CDR3 has 14 amino acids. Sequenced by immunoSEQ multiplex PCR; TCRdb stores in-frame clones only, minus some. The table has about 230,000 clones, approximately 88% seen once. There are a few counts of this clone. Other DNA sequences in the sample encode the same CDR3. Recruitment covered under 25 US areas and drew participants whose ages spanned 18 to 89 years. J is TRBJ1-1 and V is TRBV5-1; a possible D gene is TRBD1 (6 bases). The specimen sequenced was PBMCs or T cells enriched from blood (not recorded which). The TCR originated in a woman aged 40 to 50 with acute COVID-19. In DNA, the CDR3 is TGCGCCAGCAGCTCACAGGGCGGGAACACTGAAGCTTTCTTT. Protein: CASSSQGGNTEAFF. The full variable domain, rest sourced from reference TRBV5-1 and TRBJ1-1, is KAGVTQTPRYLIKTRGQQVTLSCSPISGHRSVSWYQQTPGQGLQFLFEYFSETQRNKGNFPGRFSGRQFSNSRSEMNVSTLELGDSALYLCASSSQGGNTEAFFGQGTRLTVV.